Each of the 21 T cell receptor beta chains below was sequenced from the same sample in a study of cytomegalovirus exposure and HLA in healthy donors. PCR amplification relied on 60 Vbeta primers (plus 13 Jbeta primers). Clones were read by immunoSEQ multiplex PCR, and TCRdb kept only the in-frame ones, dropping some. The sample holds about 160,000 clones. Material for sequencing was PBMCs. These TCRs come from a man aged 25 to 45 in good health and CMV-seronegative.

The gene calls are TRBV5-4 and TRBJ2-5; 10 bases agree with TRBD2. The CDR3 is 16 amino acids. V shed 4 bases and J 11 bases; nucleotides not matched to a gene: 17. Looked up from germline, CDR1 is SGHNT and CDR2 is YYREEE (reference sequence). The CDR3 DNA follows: TGTGCCAGCAGCCTCCCGGGAGCGGGAGGGATAGGGGAGCAGTACTTC. Translated: CASSLPGAGGIGEQYF.

The V and J genes are TRBV18 and TRBJ1-1; possibly TRBD1 for D (6 bases). Trimming cost V 5 bases and J 8 bases, with 12 bases left between them. The CDR3 spans 12 residues. CDR1 KGHSH and CDR2 LQKENI come from the germline V gene. CDR3 sequence reads: CASSKDRSEAFF. The CDR3 DNA follows: TGTGCCAGCTCAAAGGACAGATCCGAAGCTTTCTTT.

The chain uses TRBV29-1 and TRBJ1-2, with TRBD1 as a possible D gene (5 bases). The CDR3 runs 12 residues. Germline CDR1 SQVTM, CDR2 ANQGSEA. Trimming took off 4 bases at V and 3 bases at J, with 9 bases between the two ends. CDR3 sequence (DNA): TGCAGCGTTGCAGGGTTGCACTATGGCTACACCTTC. It yields the protein CSVAGLHYGYTF.

The gene calls are TRBV5-6 and TRBJ1-1; the D gene is possibly TRBD1 (5 bases). CDR1 SGHDT and CDR2 YYEEEE come from the germline V gene. The CDR3 length is 17 residues. Trimming cost V 4 bases and J 2 bases, with 21 bases left between them. The CDR3 nucleotides are TGTGCCAGCAGCGGCGCATCAAGGGGCAGAGTCAACACTGAAGCTTTCTTT. Translation: CASSGASRGRVNTEAFF.

The chain couples TRBV25-1 to TRBJ2-7; 9 nucleotides line up with TRBD1. The trim removed 4 bases at V and 1 base at J, leaving 2 bases unmatched. Germline V gene lookup returns CDR1 MGHDK and CDR2 SYGVNS. The CDR3 length is 14 residues. This CDR3 is CASSAGTGSYEQYF. The CDR3 DNA reads as TGTGCCAGCAGTGCCGGGACAGGGTCCTACGAGCAGTACTTC.

The chain is built from TRBV19 and TRBJ1-1; D gene unclear. Germline V gives CDR1 LNHDA, CDR2 SQIVND (reference sequence). V was cut by 5 bases and J by 0 bases, with 10 bases left in between. This CDR3 is 14 amino acids long. The CDR3 is CASSHSPVNTEAFF. The DNA for the CDR3 is TGTGCCAGTAGTCATTCTCCGGTGAACACTGAAGCTTTCTTT.

The V gene is TRBV6-1, the J gene TRBJ1-5; tentative D call: TRBD1 (5 bases). The CDR3 runs to 15 residues. Germline CDR1 is MNHNS and CDR2 is SASEGT. V was clipped by 5 bases and J by 0 bases, with 11 bases between them. The CDR3, as DNA: TGTGCCAGCAGTCAAAGACAGATTAGCAATCAGCCCCAGCATTTT. This codes for CASSQRQISNQPQHF.

The V gene is TRBV29-1, the J gene TRBJ1-1; 8 bases are shared with TRBD1. Germline values: CDR1 SQVTM, CDR2 ANQGSEA. CDR3 size: 13 residues. With V trimmed by 7 bases and J by 0 bases, 4 bases remained unmatched. In DNA, the CDR3 is TGCAGCGCCCGGACAGGGATGAACACTGAAGCTTTCTTT. Translation: CSARTGMNTEAFF.

The chain combines TRBV28 with TRBJ1-5, with 7 bases identical to TRBD1. Trimming took 2 bases from V and 6 from J; bases not matched to a gene: 1. The germline V gene encodes CDR1 MDHEN and CDR2 SYDVKM. The CDR3 runs 13 residues. CDR3 protein: CASSLPGGQPQHF. The CDR3 DNA reads TGTGCCAGCAGTTTACCAGGGGGTCAGCCCCAGCATTTT.

The chain uses TRBV15 and TRBJ1-3; weak D call: TRBD1 (6 bases). The CDR3 totals 15 residues. CDR1 is LNHNV, CDR2 YYDKDF, per germline (reference sequence). V gave up 3 bases and J gave up 0 bases, with 9 bases separating them. The CDR3 coding sequence is TGTGCCACCAGCAGGGGGGGGGCCTCTGGAAACACCATATATTTT. Translation: CATSRGGASGNTIYF.

This chain uses TRBV7-3 with TRBJ2-1; the D is unclear. CDR3 size: 15 residues. Germline V CDR1 and CDR2: SGHTA, FQGTGA. The ends were cut back, 5 bases at V and 0 bases at J, with 11 bases in the middle. CDR3 loop: CASSRSVSSYNEQFF. In DNA form, the CDR3 reads TGTGCCAGCAGCCGGAGCGTTAGCTCCTACAATGAGCAGTTCTTC.

J is TRBJ2-1 and V is TRBV7-3, with 7 positions matching TRBD1. Germline assignment: CDR1 SGHTA and CDR2 FQGTGA. The CDR3 runs 14 residues. V trimming: 2 bases; J trimming: 3 bases; junction bases outside the gene matches: 1. CDR3 DNA: TGTGCCAGCAGCTTAGGGACAGTCTACAATGAGCAGTTCTTC. Protein product: CASSLGTVYNEQFF.

J is TRBJ1-4 and V is TRBV4-2, with a tentative D call TRBD1 (6 bases). The CDR3 has 17 residues. Germline V gene data show CDR1 as LGHNA and CDR2 as YNFKEQ. V lost 4 bases, J lost 5 bases, and 20 bases lay in between. The DNA of the CDR3 is TGTGCCAGCAGCCCATCCATTACAGGGTTAAAAAATGAAAAACTGTTTTTT. This encodes CASSPSITGLKNEKLFF.

The V and J genes are TRBV6-6 and TRBJ1-5; TRBD1 matches 11 bases. The length of the CDR3 is 16 residues. With 6 bases clipped from V and 4 bases from J, the junction kept 8 bases outside the gene matches. Germline CDR1 is MNHNY and CDR2 is SVGAGI (reference sequence). CDR3 bases: TGTGCCAGCAGCTATGGGACAGGGGGTGGAAATCAGCCCCAGCATTTT. This sequence encodes CASSYGTGGGNQPQHF.

The chain employs TRBV6-1 and TRBJ1-2, with 7 bases identical to TRBD1. V lost 6 bases and J lost 0; bases outside the gene matches: 4. The CDR3 extends over 14 amino acids. CDR1 and CDR2 (germline): MNHNS, SASEGT. This CDR3 reads CASSDRASNYGYTF. CDR3 bases: TGTGCCAGCAGCGACAGGGCTTCTAACTATGGCTACACCTTC.

The chain uses TRBV29-1 and TRBJ2-1, with D perhaps matching TRBD2 (7 bases). This CDR3 comprises 15 residues. Germline values: CDR1 SQVTM, CDR2 ANQGSEA. The germline V and J ends were trimmed by 6 bases and 7 bases, with 22 bases remaining between them. This CDR3 reads CSVGGVQAGMNEQFF. DNA for the CDR3: TGCAGCGTAGGGGGGGTTCAAGCGGGAATGAATGAGCAGTTCTTC.

V and J are TRBV5-1 and TRBJ2-3; the match to TRBD2 covers 8 bases. CDR1 and CDR2 (germline): SGHRS, YFSETQ. This CDR3 comprises 15 residues. V shed 0 bases, J shed 4 bases, and the junction held 4 bases outside the gene matches. The CDR3 nucleotides read TGCGCCAGCAGCTTGGCGGGAGGGCCTCCAGATACGCAGTATTTT. It specifies CASSLAGGPPDTQYF.

This chain links TRBV7-3 with TRBJ1-1; unclear D gene. CDR3 size: 15 residues. Germline CDR1 reads SGHTA; CDR2 reads FQGTGA. With 1 base removed from V and 5 bases from J, the gap between germline ends came to 14 bases. The CDR3 loop is CASSLNGDLGTEAFF. CDR3 nucleotides: TGTGCCAGCAGCTTAAATGGAGACCTCGGGACTGAAGCTTTCTTT.

This chain links TRBV5-4 with TRBJ1-2; no clear D gene. Trimming cost V 3 bases and J 4 bases, with 16 bases left between them. Germline V CDR1 and CDR2: SGHNT, YYREEE (reference sequence). The CDR3 contains 15 residues. The CDR3 DNA reads as TGTGCCAGCAGCTCCAAACTAGAGCCCTCCTATGGCTACACCTTC. Its protein product is CASSSKLEPSYGYTF.

The V call is TRBV7-2, the J call TRBJ2-7, with D tentatively TRBD1 (6 bases). The CDR3 has 14 residues. Trimming took 3 bases from V and 9 from J, leaving 18 bases between them. Germline V gene lookup returns CDR1 SGHTA and CDR2 FQGNSA. The CDR3 DNA reads as TGTGCCAGCAGCTTGAGGGTAGCCGAAGGGGGGCAGTACTTC. As protein: CASSLRVAEGGQYF.

This chain links TRBV7-9 with TRBJ2-1; 8 positions match TRBD2. V shed 3 bases and J 5 bases; nucleotides not matched to a gene: 6. Germline CDR1 reads SEHNR; CDR2 reads FQNEAQ (reference sequence). This CDR3 comprises 15 residues. Here the CDR3 reads CASSFFTSGNNEQFF. Written as DNA, the CDR3 is TGTGCCAGCAGCTTCTTTACTAGCGGAAACAATGAGCAGTTCTTC.